This T cell receptor (beta chain) was profiled in a study of CD8 T cells in ankylosing spondylitis. Libraries of TCR beta came from quantitative 5'-RACE with molecular barcodes. TCRdb recomputed calls from the 5' RACE reads with MiXCR, one row per CDR3 protein. The top ten hold nearly 7% of the sample, which has about 540,000 distinct CDR3 sequences, over 9.5% seen once. This CDR3 has 16 amino acids. The germline V gene encodes CDR1 SGHRS and CDR2 YFSETQ. Germline trimming cut 3 bases from V and 2 bases from J; bases unmatched to any gene: 8. This clonotype was recorded many times. The antigen remains undetermined. Broader study findings: Within ankylosing spondylitis blood, a TCR beta motif made up of roughly eight highly homologous variants appeared to be characteristic. Disease-linked clones, CD8+, were relatively rare in peripheral blood. It was reported that disease-linked clones were significantly enriched in matched ankylosing spondylitis synovial fluid. Prior literature has documented some motif variants in synovial fluid and blood from reactive arthritis.

The chain carries TRBV5-1 and TRBJ2-7; TRBD1 matches 10 bases. This TCR came from a male donor with ankylosing spondylitis. The specimen was blood, either unsorted or a sorted T cell fraction (not recorded which). The CDR3 reads CASSWTGGLTTYEQYF. CDR3 sequence (DNA): TGCGCCAGCAGCTGGACAGGGGGGCTTACTACCTACGAGCAGTACTTC.